The 15 T cell receptor beta chains listed next were all sequenced from one sample in a study of cytomegalovirus exposure and HLA in healthy donors. PCR was performed using 60 Vbeta and 13 Jbeta primers. The table came from immunoSEQ multiplex PCR; TCRdb's copy has only in-frame clones and leaves some out. The table shows 95,000 to 100,000 clones, with around 83% occurring only once. Sequenced input: PBMCs. Receptors originate from a young man in good health and CMV-seronegative.

This chain connects TRBV4-1 to TRBJ2-2, with TRBD1 matching 7 bases. The CDR3 has 15 residues. Looked up from germline, CDR1 is MGHRA and CDR2 is YSYEKL. The V segment lost 3 bases and the J segment 4 bases; nucleotides outside the gene matches: 5. CDR3 DNA sequence: TGCGCCAGCAGCCAGGCCGGACAGGTCACCGGGGAGCTGTTTTTT. The encoded protein is CASSQAGQVTGELFF.

The count of this clone is one. The chain joins TRBV7-6 to TRBJ2-7; the match to TRBD2 covers 7 bases. This CDR3 spans 15 amino acids. Germline trimming cut 4 bases from V and 3 bases from J; bases unmatched to any gene: 9. Per the germline V gene, CDR1 is SGHVS and CDR2 is FNYEAQ. The CDR3 region has the DNA TGTGCCAGCAGCTCCGGACTAGTCCGTATCTACGAGCAGTACTTC. It translates to CASSSGLVRIYEQYF.

The chain combines TRBV6-1 with TRBJ2-4; 7 positions match TRBD1. Germline values: CDR1 MNHNS, CDR2 SASEGT. The J segment lost 1 base and the V segment lost 5 bases, leaving 5 bases of the junction unmatched. The CDR3 covers 15 residues. Written as DNA, the CDR3 is TGTGCCAGCAGTAAAGGGGGCCTTGCCAAAAACATTCAGTACTTC. Protein sequence: CASSKGGLAKNIQYF.

This chain joins TRBV11-2 and TRBJ2-7, with D possibly matching TRBD1 (6 bases). V dropped 1 base and J dropped 0 bases, with 16 bases sitting between them. The germline V gene encodes CDR1 SGHAT and CDR2 FQNNGV. The CDR3 is 17 residues long. CDR3 sequence: CASSLAPTGTRSYEQYF. The CDR3 bases are TGTGCCAGCAGCTTAGCTCCAACCGGGACACGCTCCTACGAGCAGTACTTC.

J is TRBJ2-6 and V is TRBV7-8; TRBD1 matches 8 bases. Germline values: CDR1 SGHVS, CDR2 FQNEAQ. The J segment lost 0 bases and the V segment lost 5 bases, leaving 3 bases of the junction unmatched. This CDR3 spans 16 amino acids. CDR3 loop: CASSNRGDSGANVLTF. In DNA form, the CDR3 reads TGTGCCAGCAGCAACAGGGGGGACTCTGGGGCCAACGTCCTGACTTTC.

In this sample, this clone turned up a few times. The V gene is TRBV29-1, the J gene TRBJ2-5; TRBD2 matches 11 bases. The CDR3 contains 13 residues. V lost 6 bases, J lost 4 bases, and 4 bases stayed unmatched. The V gene's germline CDR1 is SQVTM and CDR2 ANQGSEA. Here the CDR3 DNA reads TGCAGCGTACCGGGGACTAGCGGAGAGACCCAGTACTTC. It is translated as CSVPGTSGETQYF.

This chain joins TRBV9 and TRBJ2-3; TRBD2 matches at 9 bases. The germline CDR1 and CDR2 sequences are SGDLS and YYNGEE. The CDR3 consists of 16 residues. Germline trimming cut 0 bases from V and 1 base from J; bases unmatched to any gene: 3. CDR3 amino acids: CASSVGWTSGTDTQYF. The CDR3, as DNA: TGTGCCAGCAGCGTAGGATGGACTAGCGGCACAGATACGCAGTATTTT.

This clone was observed a handful of times. V usage is TRBV6-4 and J usage is TRBJ2-1; the D gene is possibly TRBD1 (5 bases). CDR1 is MRHNA, CDR2 SNTAGT, per germline. CDR3 size: 12 residues. The ends were cut back, 6 bases at V and 10 bases at J, with 13 bases in the middle. The CDR3 DNA reads as TGTGCCAGCAGAGGACCCCAGGGAGAGCAGTTCTTC. It encodes CASRGPQGEQFF.

The chain uses TRBV7-8 and TRBJ2-7; TRBD2 agrees at 9 bases. The CDR3 extends over 17 amino acids. Germline V gene data show CDR1 as SGHVS and CDR2 as FQNEAQ. V was clipped by 2 bases and J by 5 bases; unmatched bases: 13. This CDR3 is CASSLPTRASGIDEQYF. DNA of the CDR3: TGTGCCAGCAGCTTACCCACACGGGCTAGCGGGATCGACGAGCAGTACTTC. The entire variable domain, with the rest obtained from reference TRBV7-8 and TRBJ2-7, is as follows: GAGVSQSPRYKVAKRGQDVALRCDPISGHVSLFWYQQALGQGPEFLTYFQNEAQLDKSGLPSDRFFAERPEGSVSTLKIQRTQQEDSAVYLCASSLPTRASGIDEQYFGPGTRLTVT.

The CDR3 DNA follows: TGTGCCAGCAGCCCCCAACCCACAGGGGTCCAGCCCCAGCATTTT. This translates into CASSPQPTGVQPQHF. J is TRBJ1-5 and V is TRBV6-5; the match to TRBD1 covers 7 bases. Germline lookup yields CDR1 MNHEY and CDR2 SVGAGI. J lost 7 bases, V lost 6 bases, and 12 bases had no gene match. The CDR3 is made up of 15 amino acids.

This rearrangement joins TRBV25-1 to TRBJ1-5, with D hard to call. V lost 1 base and J lost 0, with 4 bases in between. CDR1 is MGHDK and CDR2 is SYGVNS in the germline V gene. CDR3 size: 14 residues. CDR3 coding DNA: TGTGCCAGCAGTGAATCCCATAGCAATCAGCCCCAGCATTTT. This translates into CASSESHSNQPQHF.

The chain carries TRBV18 and TRBJ1-3; D is ambiguous. V lost 3 bases and J 0 bases, leaving 6 bases between the germline ends. Germline loops: CDR1 KGHSH, CDR2 LQKENI. This CDR3 has 14 amino acids. The CDR3 DNA reads as TGTGCCAGCTCACCCCAGGACTCTGGAAACACCATATATTTT. Translation: CASSPQDSGNTIYF.

The V gene is TRBV5-6, the J gene TRBJ2-2; maybe TRBD2 (5 bases). CDR3 length: 15 residues. The ends were cut back, 1 base at V and 1 base at J, with 8 bases in the middle. From germline, CDR1 is SGHDT and CDR2 YYEEEE. The CDR3 DNA follows: TGTGCCAGCAGCTTGCCACGGGAGAACACCGGGGAGCTGTTTTTT. Protein sequence: CASSLPRENTGELFF. Together with reference TRBV5-6 and TRBJ2-2, the CDR3 gives the full variable domain: DAGVTQSPTHLIKTRGQQVTLRCSPKSGHDTVSWYQQALGQGPQFIFQYYEEEERQRGNFPDRFSGHQFPNYSSELNVNALLLGDSALYLCASSLPRENTGELFFGEGSRLTVL.

V gene TRBV15 combines with J gene TRBJ2-2; 12 positions agree with TRBD2. CDR1 is LNHNV and CDR2 is YYDKDF in the germline V gene (reference sequence). The length of the CDR3 is 19 residues. J gave up 6 bases and V 5 bases, and 16 bases lay outside the gene matches. The chain's CDR3 is CATSGRLAGAWAVPGELFF. The CDR3 DNA sequence: TGTGCCACCAGCGGACGACTAGCGGGAGCTTGGGCGGTACCCGGGGAGCTGTTTTTT.

The genes are TRBV10-3 and TRBJ2-5, with 8 bases fitting TRBD2. Looked up from germline, CDR1 is ENHRY and CDR2 is SYGVKD. The CDR3 extends over 13 amino acids. V gave up 6 bases and J gave up 6 bases; unmatched junction bases: 6. In DNA, the CDR3 is TGTGCCATCAGGACTAGCGAGCGCAAGACCCAGTACTTC. Protein product: CAIRTSERKTQYF.